Shown below are 8 T cell receptor beta chains from a single sample sequenced in a study of vaccination and CD4 T cells after COVID-19. Their cognate antigens are unknown. Treatment defined: roughly ten-day PBMC culture with coronavirus spike peptide pools or control peptides (ViraFEST assay). Sequence data for DNA of cultured CD4+ T cells were generated by the Oncomine TCR Beta short-read assay. TCRdb itself ran the PCR reads through MiXCR, one entry per CDR3 protein. The top ten clones hold more than 13% of a sample with 14,000 to 15,000 distinct CDR3 sequences, more than 40% of them seen once. Input material: CD4+ T cells from blood, cultured in vitro. These receptors originate from a human donor who had recovered from COVID-19.

The J gene is TRBJ2-3, the V gene TRBV4-2, with TRBD2 identical over 8 bases. The CDR3 covers 17 residues. Germline V gene sequence: CDR1 LGHNA, CDR2 YNFKEQ. The trim removed 1 base at V and 2 bases at J, leaving 8 bases unmatched. The CDR3 nucleotides read TGTGCCAGCAGCCAAGGGGGCGGGACTAGATACACAGATACGCAGTATTTT. It specifies CASSQGGGTRYTDTQYF.

The J gene is TRBJ1-1, the V gene TRBV20-1, with TRBD1 matching over 7 bases. The CDR3 has 12 amino acids. Germline CDR1 is DFQATT and CDR2 is SNEGSKA (reference sequence). The junction had 5 bases not matched to a gene; V was cut back by 6 bases and J by 4 bases. CDR3: CSASRDSTEAFF. The DNA of the CDR3 is TGCAGTGCCTCCCGGGACAGCACTGAAGCTTTCTTT.

A single count supports this clonotype. The rearrangement joins TRBV4-2 to TRBJ2-7; D may be TRBD1 (5 bases). CDR3 length: 13 amino acids. Trimming removed 2 bases from V and 6 bases from J, with 11 bases in between. Germline V gene sequence: CDR1 LGHNA, CDR2 YNFKEQ. This chain's CDR3 is CASSQMEGAEQYF. The CDR3 nucleotides are TGTGCCAGCAGCCAAATGGAAGGGGCCGAGCAGTACTTC.

J is TRBJ1-1 and V is TRBV2, with TRBD1 matching over 10 bases. CDR1 is SNHLY, CDR2 FYNNEI, per germline. Trimming at V came to 6 bases and at J to 8 bases, leaving 3 bases not matched to a gene. The CDR3 sequence is 12 residues long. In DNA form, the CDR3 reads TGTGCCAGCAGGGGGGACAGGGGAGAAGCTTTCTTT. It is translated as CASRGDRGEAFF. Full variable domain (remainder filled in from reference TRBV2 and TRBJ1-1): EPEVTQTPSHQVTQMGQEVILRCVPISNHLYFYWYRQILGQKVEFLVSFYNNEISEKSEIFDDQFSVERPDGSNFTLKIRSTKLEDSAMYFCASRGDRGEAFFGQGTRLTVV.

This clonotype has just a few counts. J is TRBJ1-5 and V is TRBV20-1; D is possibly TRBD1 (5 bases). Germline assignment: CDR1 DFQATT and CDR2 SNEGSKA (reference sequence). This CDR3 has 13 residues. The chain's CDR3 is CGAGGKGNQPQHF. The CDR3 coding sequence is TGCGGAGCGGGGGGGAAAGGCAATCAGCCCCAGCATTTT.

V usage is TRBV10-3 and J usage is TRBJ1-5, with 10 bases identical to TRBD1. Germline values: CDR1 ENHRY, CDR2 SYGVKD. V was pared by 2 bases and J by 6 bases, with 10 bases of the junction left unmatched. The length of the CDR3 is 17 residues. CDR3 region: CAISEPNSDRGLQPQHF. For the CDR3, the DNA is TGTGCCATCAGTGAGCCCAACTCCGACAGGGGGCTTCAGCCCCAGCATTTT.

CDR3 nucleotide sequence: TGTGCCAGCAGCTTAGAGTGGGTGGGGCAAGAGACCCAGTACTTC. Translation gives CASSLEWVGQETQYF. The rearrangement joins TRBV11-2 to TRBJ2-5; D gene ambiguous. Between the trimmed V and J ends, which lost 0 bases and 2 bases, there was a span of 10 bases. Germline lookup yields CDR1 SGHAT and CDR2 FQNNGV. This CDR3 has 15 amino acids.

In its sample, this clonotype ranks as large. The CDR3 sequence is CASSLSGWNSPLHF. The DNA for the CDR3 is TGTGCCAGCAGTTTGTCAGGGTGGAATTCACCCCTCCACTTT. The V call is TRBV27, the J call TRBJ1-6, with a possible D match to TRBD1 (5 bases). Germline V lookup: CDR1 MNHEY, CDR2 SMNVEV (reference sequence). This CDR3 contains 14 residues. The V end lost 3 bases, the J end lost 7 bases, and 10 bases lay between the germline ends.